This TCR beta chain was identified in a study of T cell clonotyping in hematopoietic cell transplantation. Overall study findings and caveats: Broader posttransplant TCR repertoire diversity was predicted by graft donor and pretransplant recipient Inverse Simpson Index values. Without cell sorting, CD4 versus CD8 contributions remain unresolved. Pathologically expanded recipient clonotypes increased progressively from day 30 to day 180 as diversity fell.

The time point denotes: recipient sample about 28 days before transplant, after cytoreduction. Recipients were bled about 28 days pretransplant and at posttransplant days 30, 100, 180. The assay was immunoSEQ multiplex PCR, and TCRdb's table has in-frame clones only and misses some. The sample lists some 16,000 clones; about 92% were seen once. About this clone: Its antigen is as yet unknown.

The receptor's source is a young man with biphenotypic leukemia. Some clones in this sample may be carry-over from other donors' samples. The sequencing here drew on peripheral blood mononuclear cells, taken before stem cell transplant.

Here the CDR3 reads CASSPGIYNEQFF. The CDR3 region has the DNA TGTGCCAGCAGCCCCGGGATTTACAATGAGCAGTTCTTC. The chain carries TRBV4-2 and TRBJ2-1, with a weak D call TRBD2 (5 bases). The CDR3 loop spans 13 amino acids. V lost 4 bases and J 4 bases, leaving 8 bases between the germline ends. The germline gives CDR1 LGHNA, CDR2 YNFKEQ.